A selection of T cell receptor beta chains follows, all from one sample in a study of cytomegalovirus exposure and HLA in healthy donors. Profiled with immunoSEQ multiplex PCR; TCRdb holds only in-frame clones, not every one. The sample has 90,000 to 100,000 clones; roughly 80% are singletons. Sequenced: PBMCs. The receptors originated from a female donor in good health and CMV-seronegative. Each CDR3 is given with its conserved first and last residue. Each record gives: V gene, clone size, J gene, D gene, CDR3 DNA, CDR3 protein. D genes are given only for firm matches. Size tells how often a clone was seen (once, few, many) or the class of an expanded clone, and some rows leave it out.

TRBV2	.	TRBJ2-7	.	TGTGCCAGCACCACAGGGTTCGACGAGCAGTACTTC	CASTTGFDEQYF
TRBV6-5	.	TRBJ1-2	.	TGTGCCAGCAGCAGCGGGAAGCTGGTCGGCTACACCTTC	CASSSGKLVGYTF
TRBV30	.	TRBJ2-7	TRBD1	TGTGCCTGGAGTGGACGGGACAGGGGGAACTACGAGCAGTACTTC	CAWSGRDRGNYEQYF
TRBV9	.	TRBJ1-2	TRBD1	TGTGCCAGCAGCCCAGGGGGGACAGGGCGTAGCTACACCTTC	CASSPGGTGRSYTF
TRBV28	.	TRBJ2-7	TRBD1	TGTGCCAGCAGCCCCGGCGGACAGGGGGGGTCAGAGCAGTACTTC	CASSPGGQGGSEQYF
TRBV7-6	.	TRBJ2-5	TRBD2	TGTGCCGGAAAGTCCACCGAGCGGGGAGTCTTGGAGACCCAGTACTTC	CAGKSTERGVLETQYF
TRBV5-1	.	TRBJ2-6	.	TGCGCCAGCAGCTTGGCGCAGGTTGGGGCCAACGTCCTGACTTTC	CASSLAQVGANVLTF
TRBV30	few	TRBJ1-2	TRBD1	TGTGCCTGGTCAGGGGGGCTTGGGTATCATGGCTACACCTTC	CAWSGGLGYHGYTF
TRBV7-8	.	TRBJ1-4	TRBD1	TGTGCCAGCAGCACCCGGGACAGGGTTAACGAAAAACTGTTTTTT	CASSTRDRVNEKLFF
TRBV11-2	.	TRBJ1-2	.	TGTGCCAGCAGCTTAGATCGGACAGACCGCTACACCTTC	CASSLDRTDRYTF
TRBV4-3	.	TRBJ2-7	TRBD2	TGCGCCAGCAGCCAAGAAGGACTAGCGGGAGACGAGCAGTACTTC	CASSQEGLAGDEQYF
TRBV11-1	.	TRBJ2-4	TRBD2	TGTGCCAGCAGCGCGACTAGCGGGGGGCGTAACATTCAGTACTTC	CASSATSGGRNIQYF
TRBV19	.	TRBJ2-3	.	TGTGCCAGTAGCGAAACCAGAGATACGCAGTATTTT	CASSETRDTQYF
TRBV19	.	TRBJ1-2	TRBD1	TGTGCCAGTACCCCGGGACAGCTAATGTATGGCTACACCTTC	CASTPGQLMYGYTF
TRBV7-9	.	TRBJ1-1	.	TGTGCCAGCAGCTTTAATGGGGGGACTGAAGCTTTCTTT	CASSFNGGTEAFF
TRBV4-3	medium-sized	TRBJ1-1	TRBD1	TGCGCCAGCAGTAAGACAGGGAGGACCGAAGCTTTCTTT	CASSKTGRTEAFF
TRBV2	few	TRBJ2-7	TRBD2	TGTGCCAGCAGTCTAAAACTAGCGGGGACCCCCGAGCAGTACTTC	CASSLKLAGTPEQYF
TRBV7-9	.	TRBJ1-5	.	TGTGCCAGCAGTGCTCCGGGGCAGCCCCAGCATTTT	CASSAPGQPQHF
TRBV5-1	.	TRBJ1-1	.	TGCGCCAGCAGCTTGTCCAGTATGAACACTGAAGCTTTCTTT	CASSLSSMNTEAFF
TRBV18	.	TRBJ1-2	TRBD1	TGTGCCAGCTCACCAAGTTACAGGGGTGGGTATGGCTACACCTTC	CASSPSYRGGYGYTF
TRBV9	once	TRBJ1-2	.	TGTGCCAGCAGCGTAGCCCCCCGGGGAGGGCCCATAATCAACTATGGCTACACCTTC	CASSVAPRGGPIINYGYTF
TRBV30	.	TRBJ1-5	.	TGTGCCTGGAGTGAAACCTTATGGGCATATAGCAATCAGCCCCAGCATTTT	CAWSETLWAYSNQPQHF
TRBV28	.	TRBJ2-5	.	TGTGCCAGCAGTTCGGACTTCCAAGAGACCCAGTACTTC	CASSSDFQETQYF
TRBV10-1	.	TRBJ2-7	.	TGCGCCAGCAGTTGGACAGCGGACGAGCAGTACTTC	CASSWTADEQYF
TRBV4-2	.	TRBJ2-3	TRBD2	TGTGCCAGCAGCCAAGATTTGGCGGGAGGGTCCGATACGCAGTATTTT	CASSQDLAGGSDTQYF
TRBV27	few	TRBJ2-6	.	TGTGCCAGCAGTCCCTTGGGGCCACTTCATGGGGCCAACGTCCTGACTTTC	CASSPLGPLHGANVLTF
TRBV4-1	.	TRBJ1-1	TRBD1	TGCGCCAGCGGTCCGGGACAGGAAGCTTTCTTT	CASGPGQEAFF
TRBV6-4	.	TRBJ2-1	.	TGTGCCAGCAGTGATGGGGGGTACAATGAGCAGTTCTTC	CASSDGGYNEQFF
TRBV7-2	.	TRBJ1-3	.	TGTGCCAGCAGCCGACAGGGAAACACCATATATTTT	CASSRQGNTIYF
TRBV5-6	once	TRBJ2-3	.	TGTGCCAGCAGCTCGGCGGGGGCCCGCACAGATACGCAGTATTTT	CASSSAGARTDTQYF
TRBV10-3	.	TRBJ1-1	TRBD1	TGTGCCATCAGTGAGTCACAGGGGTACGGTGAAGCTTTCTTT	CAISESQGYGEAFF
TRBV5-1	.	TRBJ1-1	TRBD1	TGCGCCAGCAGCGACCGACAGGGGGCAGGCACTGAAGCTTTCTTT	CASSDRQGAGTEAFF
TRBV9	.	TRBJ2-5	TRBD2	TGTGCCAGCAGCGTAGCTAGCGGGAGGGCGGGTGAGACCCAGTACTTC	CASSVASGRAGETQYF
TRBV27	.	TRBJ2-7	.	TGTGCCAGCAGGGACTCAAGCTCCTACGAGCAGTACTTC	CASRDSSSYEQYF
TRBV5-6	.	TRBJ2-5	.	TGTGCCAGCAGCTTGGGACGGGAACAAGAGACCCAGTACTTC	CASSLGREQETQYF
TRBV18	.	TRBJ1-4	TRBD1	TGTGCCAGCTCACCGGGACAGGGGAGCAGGGCTAATGAAAAACTGTTTTTT	CASSPGQGSRANEKLFF
TRBV7-2	.	TRBJ2-5	.	TGTGCCAGCAGATCCCAGGGCTCAGGGGAGACCCAGTACTTC	CASRSQGSGETQYF
TRBV15	few	TRBJ2-7	TRBD2	TGTGCCACCAGCAGACTTCGGACTAGTAGGTGCTTC	CATSRLRTSRCF
TRBV7-3	.	TRBJ1-1	.	TGTGCCAGCAGTTCCCGGGACTCTCGAGGGGAAGCTTTCTTT	CASSSRDSRGEAFF
TRBV2	.	TRBJ2-7	.	TGTGCCAGCACAATACCGGGTTGGTCGCTTAAGTCCGGGGGTGTACTCTACGAGCAGTACTTC	CASTIPGWSLKSGGVLYEQYF
TRBV10-2	.	TRBJ2-3	TRBD2	TGCGCCAGCAGTGAGCCCCCCGGACTAGGGGATACGCAGTATTTT	CASSEPPGLGDTQYF
TRBV19	.	TRBJ1-1	.	TGTGCCACCTCGACCGGGACACCGAACACTGAAGCTTTCTTT	CATSTGTPNTEAFF
TRBV2	.	TRBJ2-6	.	TGTGCCAGCAGGACGGGGGTTAGTTTGACTATCGCCAACGTCCTGACTTTC	CASRTGVSLTIANVLTF
TRBV7-3	.	TRBJ1-2	TRBD1	TGTGCCAGCAGCTTAGAGGGGGCAGGGTATGGCTACACCTTC	CASSLEGAGYGYTF
TRBV10-3	once	TRBJ1-2	TRBD1	TGTGCCATCAGTGATCGGACAGGGGGGGACTATGGCTACACCTTC	CAISDRTGGDYGYTF